These 14 T cell receptor beta chains originate from one sample sequenced in a study of long-term antiretroviral therapy in people with HIV. Samples were assayed with immunoSEQ v3.0 at survey level. Only in-frame clones appear in the TCRdb table, and some are missing; sequencing was by immunoSEQ multiplex PCR. The sample consists of 20,000 to 25,000 clones, more than 75% of them appearing once. The source was unsorted PBMCs, collected 1.8 years before starting antiretroviral therapy. Receptors originate from a woman aged 25 to 39 with HIV.

The V call is TRBV30, the J call TRBJ1-6, with 8 bases that match TRBD1. CDR1 is GTSNPN and CDR2 is SVGIG in the germline V gene (reference sequence). The CDR3 consists of 16 residues. The V segment lost 3 bases and the J segment 5 bases; nucleotides outside the gene matches: 9. The CDR3, as DNA: TGTGCCTGGAGGGGGCCCGGGACAGGTCATAATTCACCCCTCCACTTT. It specifies CAWRGPGTGHNSPLHF.

The chain recombines TRBV6-1 with TRBJ2-7, with 9 positions matching TRBD1. The trim removed 0 bases at V and 3 bases at J, leaving 3 bases unmatched. CDR1 is MNHNS, CDR2 SASEGT, per germline. CDR3 size: 15 residues. CDR3 residues: CASSEAGQGFYEQYF. The CDR3 DNA reads TGTGCCAGCAGTGAAGCGGGACAGGGTTTCTACGAGCAGTACTTC.

This clone was picked up a small number of times. The chain joins TRBV2 to TRBJ1-6, with D tentatively TRBD1 (6 bases). The CDR3 sequence is 15 residues long. V shed 3 bases and J shed 7 bases, with 13 bases lying between them. From germline, CDR1 is SNHLY and CDR2 FYNNEI. As DNA, the CDR3 is TGTGCCAGCAGTGACAACAGGGTAATGAATTCACCCCTCCACTTT. This translates into CASSDNRVMNSPLHF.

The CDR3 nucleotides read TGTGCCAGCAGCGGCGGGGGCGCCGGGGAGCTGTTTTTT. Protein product: CASSGGGAGELFF. The chain uses TRBV5-4 and TRBJ2-2; TRBD2 might be the D (7 bases). Trimming removed 4 bases from V and 6 bases from J, with 10 bases in between. This CDR3 has 13 residues. Germline lookup yields CDR1 SGHNT and CDR2 YYREEE (reference sequence).

The V and J genes are TRBV14 and TRBJ1-2; 7 positions match TRBD1. Trimming took 4 bases from V and 0 from J; bases not matched to a gene: 2. CDR1 is SGHDN, CDR2 FVKESK, per germline. The length of the CDR3 is 14 residues. The CDR3, as DNA: TGTGCCAGCAGCCGACAGGGCCCTAACTATGGCTACACCTTC. Encoded protein: CASSRQGPNYGYTF.

The genes are TRBV5-1 and TRBJ2-5, with 7 bases aligning to TRBD2. J gave up 2 bases and V 4 bases, and 8 bases lay outside the gene matches. This CDR3 region has 15 residues. Per germline, CDR1 SGHRS and CDR2 YFSETQ. The CDR3 sequence: CASSQWGGGQETQYF. In DNA form, the CDR3 reads TGCGCCAGCAGCCAATGGGGGGGAGGGCAAGAGACCCAGTACTTC.

The chain couples TRBV6-5 to TRBJ1-6, with unresolved D. The CDR3 has 15 amino acids. In germline, CDR1 is MNHEY, CDR2 SVGAGI. The V and J ends lost 0 bases and 7 bases respectively, with 10 bases between them. The CDR3 DNA is TGTGCCAGCAGTTACTCGGGAGCCTTGAATTCACCCCTCCACTTT. Residues: CASSYSGALNSPLHF.

The chain joins TRBV2 to TRBJ1-2; tentatively, D is TRBD1 (5 bases). The V end was cut by 8 bases, the J end by 1 base, with 5 bases between. In germline, CDR1 is SNHLY, CDR2 FYNNEI. CDR3 length equals 11 residues. CDR3 sequence reads: CASGGNYGYTF. The CDR3 DNA reads as TGTGCCAGCGGGGGTAACTATGGCTACACCTTC.

The chain joins TRBV12-5 to TRBJ1-3; D ambiguous. Germline assignment: CDR1 LGHNT and CDR2 FRNRAP. CDR3 length equals 14 residues. V was clipped by 2 bases and J by 0 bases, with 5 bases between them. As DNA, the CDR3 is TGTGCTAGTGGTTTGTTTGCCTCTGGAAACACCATATATTTT. This codes for CASGLFASGNTIYF.

The chain recombines TRBV6-5 with TRBJ1-3; no definite D call. V lost 6 bases, J lost 4 bases, and 10 bases lay in between. The CDR3 runs 13 residues. CDR1 and CDR2 (germline): MNHEY, SVGAGI. In DNA form, the CDR3 reads TGTGCCAGCAGCCAAATAGGAGGAAACACCATATATTTT. Protein: CASSQIGGNTIYF.

V and J are TRBV18 and TRBJ2-7; no clear D. The V end was cut by 4 bases, the J end by 3 bases, with 13 bases between. This CDR3 has 14 amino acids. CDR1 is KGHSH and CDR2 is LQKENI in the germline V gene. The chain's CDR3 is CASSRKRGYYEQYV. The CDR3 bases are TGTGCCAGCTCACGAAAACGAGGCTACTACGAGCAGTACGTC.

This sequence joins TRBV4-1 and TRBJ1-1; D gene uncertain. The CDR3 consists of 15 residues. V was shortened by 1 base and J by 8 bases, with 17 bases between the two germline ends. Germline assignment: CDR1 MGHRA and CDR2 YSYEKL. The CDR3 region has the DNA TGCGCCAGCAGCCAAGTCCCCGAGGGCCGAGAAGAAGCTTTCTTT. Amino acid sequence: CASSQVPEGREEAFF.

The genes are TRBV2 and TRBJ2-7; possible D gene TRBD1, 6 bases. This CDR3 comprises 15 residues. The V gene's germline CDR1 is SNHLY and CDR2 FYNNEI. The ends were cut back, 1 base at V and 3 bases at J, with 13 bases in the middle. Here the CDR3 DNA reads TGTGCCAGCAGTGAAGTCAGGGGATCATTCTACGAGCAGTACTTC. It codes for CASSEVRGSFYEQYF.

V gene TRBV5-6 combines with J gene TRBJ2-5, with TRBD2 matching over 7 bases. The CDR3 length is 16 residues. CDR1 and CDR2 from the germline V gene are SGHDT and YYEEEE. V shed 4 bases and J 4 bases; nucleotides not matched to a gene: 13. The CDR3 spells CASSASARTRSETQYF. Written as DNA, the CDR3 is TGTGCCAGCAGCGCAAGCGCGAGGACTAGGTCAGAGACCCAGTACTTC.